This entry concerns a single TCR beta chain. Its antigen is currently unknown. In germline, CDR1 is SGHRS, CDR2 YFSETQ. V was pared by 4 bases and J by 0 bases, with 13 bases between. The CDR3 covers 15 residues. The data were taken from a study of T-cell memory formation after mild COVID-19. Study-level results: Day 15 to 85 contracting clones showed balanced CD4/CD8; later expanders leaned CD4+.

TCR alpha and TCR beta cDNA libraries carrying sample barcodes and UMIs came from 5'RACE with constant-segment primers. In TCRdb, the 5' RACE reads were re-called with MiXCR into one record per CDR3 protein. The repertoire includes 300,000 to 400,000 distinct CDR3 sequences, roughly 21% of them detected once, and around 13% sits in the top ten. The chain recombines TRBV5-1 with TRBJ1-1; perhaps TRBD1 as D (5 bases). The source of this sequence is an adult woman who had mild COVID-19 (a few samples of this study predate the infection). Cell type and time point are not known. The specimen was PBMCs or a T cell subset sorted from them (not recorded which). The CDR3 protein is CASSPAGAVNTEAFF. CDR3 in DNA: TGCGCCAGCAGCCCGGCCGGGGCGGTGAACACTGAAGCTTTCTTT.